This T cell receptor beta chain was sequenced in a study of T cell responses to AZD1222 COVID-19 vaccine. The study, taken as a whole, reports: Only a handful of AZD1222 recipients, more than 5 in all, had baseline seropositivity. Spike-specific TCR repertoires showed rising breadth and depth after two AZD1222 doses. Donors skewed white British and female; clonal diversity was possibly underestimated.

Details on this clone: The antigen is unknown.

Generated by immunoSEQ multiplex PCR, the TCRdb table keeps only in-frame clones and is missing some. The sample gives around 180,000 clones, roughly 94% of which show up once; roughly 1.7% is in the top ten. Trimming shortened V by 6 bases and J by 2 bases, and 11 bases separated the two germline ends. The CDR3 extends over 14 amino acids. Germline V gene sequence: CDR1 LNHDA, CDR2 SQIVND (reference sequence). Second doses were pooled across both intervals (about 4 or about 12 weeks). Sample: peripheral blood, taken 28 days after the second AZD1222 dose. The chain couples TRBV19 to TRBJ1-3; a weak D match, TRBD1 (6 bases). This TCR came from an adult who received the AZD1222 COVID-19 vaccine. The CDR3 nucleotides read TGTGCCAGTAGGTTGGGGGCAGCTGGAAACACCATATATTTT. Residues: CASRLGAAGNTIYF. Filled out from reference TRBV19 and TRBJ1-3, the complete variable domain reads DGGITQSPKYLFRKEGQNVTLSCEQNLNHDAMYWYRQDPGQGLRLIYYSQIVNDFQKGDIAEGYSVSREKKESFPLTVTSAQKNPTAFYLCASRLGAAGNTIYFGEGSWLTVV.